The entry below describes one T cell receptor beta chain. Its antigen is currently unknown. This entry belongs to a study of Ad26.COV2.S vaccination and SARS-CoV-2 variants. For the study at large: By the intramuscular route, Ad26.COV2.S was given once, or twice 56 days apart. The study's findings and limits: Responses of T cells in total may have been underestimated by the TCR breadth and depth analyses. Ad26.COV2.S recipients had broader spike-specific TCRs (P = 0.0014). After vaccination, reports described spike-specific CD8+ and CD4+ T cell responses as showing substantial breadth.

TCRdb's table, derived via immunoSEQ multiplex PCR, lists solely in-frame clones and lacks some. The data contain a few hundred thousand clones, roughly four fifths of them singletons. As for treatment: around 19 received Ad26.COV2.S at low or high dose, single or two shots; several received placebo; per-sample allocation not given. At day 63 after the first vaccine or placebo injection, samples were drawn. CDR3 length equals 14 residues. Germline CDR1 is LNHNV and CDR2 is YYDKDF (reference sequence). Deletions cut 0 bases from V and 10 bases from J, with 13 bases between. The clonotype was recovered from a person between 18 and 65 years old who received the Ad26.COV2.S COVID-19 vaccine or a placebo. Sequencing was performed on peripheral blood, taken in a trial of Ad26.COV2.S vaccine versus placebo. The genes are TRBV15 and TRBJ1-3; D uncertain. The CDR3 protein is CATSRESITDTIYF. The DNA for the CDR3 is TGTGCCACCAGCAGAGAGTCCATAACCGATACCATATATTTT.